The 27 T cell receptor beta chains listed next were all sequenced from one sample in a study of blood T cell repertoires in COVID-19 (dated by TCRdb to 2020 to 2021). Libraries were constructed by the immunoSEQ multiplex PCR assay. Not all clones reach the TCRdb copy of this immuneACCESS table, which keeps in-frame sequences only. Checked studies attribute under half of the gap to unresolved V genes and leave the rest unexplained. The sample table holds roughly 150,000 clones, of which roughly 85% were seen once. Together, the top ten hold around 2.9% of the sample. Sequencing was done on a sample of peripheral blood. The receptor source for this set is a man aged 45 to 65 with acute or convalescent COVID-19.

The J gene is TRBJ2-3, the V gene TRBV19; the match to TRBD2 covers 9 bases. V trimming: 3 bases; J trimming: 2 bases; junction bases outside the gene matches: 3. The germline V gene has CDR1 LNHDA and CDR2 SQIVND (reference sequence). This CDR3 spans 15 amino acids. This chain's CDR3 is CASSMRLAATDTQYF. The DNA of the CDR3 is TGTGCCAGTAGTATGAGACTAGCGGCCACAGATACGCAGTATTTT.

The gene calls are TRBV5-1 and TRBJ2-1, with 8 bases aligning to TRBD1. V dropped 5 bases and J dropped 7; count of bases not matched to a gene: 8. The length of the CDR3 is 14 residues. The germline CDR1 and CDR2 sequences are SGHRS and YFSETQ. CDR3 sequence: CASRWTGPQNEQFF. The CDR3 DNA follows: TGCGCCAGCAGGTGGACAGGGCCACAAAATGAGCAGTTCTTC.

For the CDR3, the DNA is TGTGCCAGCAAGCCACAGGGATCCACTGAAGCTTTCTTT. This codes for CASKPQGSTEAFF. The chain employs TRBV2 and TRBJ1-1; D is perhaps TRBD1 (6 bases). The ends were cut back, 7 bases at V and 4 bases at J, with 13 bases in the middle. CDR3 length: 13 amino acids. Germline V gene data show CDR1 as SNHLY and CDR2 as FYNNEI.

This clone was recorded only once. Other DNA sequences within the sample encode an identical CDR3. V is TRBV3-1 (or the pseudogene TRBV3-2) and J is TRBJ1-1; D is ambiguous. The CDR3 totals 14 residues. The germline V gene encodes CDR1 LGHDT and CDR2 YNNKEL (reference sequence). Deletions cut 0 bases from V and 1 base from J, with 6 bases between. CDR3 amino acids: CASSQEGGNTEAFF. The CDR3 DNA reads as TGTGCCAGCAGCCAAGAAGGCGGGAACACTGAAGCTTTCTTT.

The chain carries TRBV9 and TRBJ2-4, with a possible D match to TRBD2 (6 bases). The CDR3 contains 14 residues. V lost 4 bases, J lost 10 bases, and 18 bases lay in between. Germline V gene sequence: CDR1 SGDLS, CDR2 YYNGEE. In DNA form, the CDR3 reads TGTGCCAGCAGCCCTGCAGCGGGCCACCAAATTCAGTACTTC. Amino acid sequence: CASSPAAGHQIQYF.

This chain uses TRBV7-9 with TRBJ2-2, with D perhaps matching TRBD1 (5 bases). Between the trimmed V and J ends, which lost 1 base and 0 bases, there was a span of 15 bases. In germline, CDR1 is SEHNR, CDR2 FQNEAQ (reference sequence). The CDR3 covers 18 residues. This CDR3 reads CASSLGPLGAANTGELFF. The DNA for the CDR3 is TGTGCCAGCAGCTTAGGTCCTCTAGGGGCAGCGAACACCGGGGAGCTGTTTTTT.

The chain combines TRBV30 with TRBJ2-7, with D unresolved. Looked up from germline, CDR1 is GTSNPN and CDR2 is SVGIG (reference sequence). Trimming removed 3 bases at V and 0 bases at J, with 6 bases between. The CDR3 is 12 amino acids. The CDR3 loop reads CAWRTDSYEQYF. Here the CDR3 DNA reads TGTGCCTGGAGAACAGACTCCTACGAGCAGTACTTC.

This clone was seen more than once but under ten times. V gene TRBV5-4 combines with J gene TRBJ2-3; D possibly corresponds to TRBD2 (5 bases). The CDR3 sequence is 15 residues long. Trimming took 2 bases from V and 0 from J, leaving 10 bases between them. Germline V gene lookup returns CDR1 SGHNT and CDR2 YYREEE (reference sequence). The CDR3 sequence is CASSFIGVSTDTQYF. CDR3 in DNA: TGTGCCAGCAGCTTTATCGGGGTTAGCACAGATACGCAGTATTTT. Supplemented by reference TRBV5-4 and TRBJ2-3, the full variable domain reads ETGVTQSPTHLIKTRGQQVTLRCSSQSGHNTVSWYQQALGQGPQFIFQYYREEENGRGNFPPRFSGLQFPNYSSELNVNALELDDSALYLCASSFIGVSTDTQYFGPGTRLTVL.

The table lists this clone with a few counts. This chain uses TRBV5-5 with TRBJ1-5; D is ambiguous. The germline V and J ends were trimmed by 4 bases and 4 bases, with 12 bases remaining between them. The CDR3 length is 14 residues. The germline CDR1 and CDR2 sequences are SGHKS and YYEKEE (reference sequence). CDR3 nucleotides: TGTGCCAGCAGCCCGGCGGCAGTAAATCAGCCCCAGCATTTT. This gives the protein CASSPAAVNQPQHF.

The chain links TRBV5-1 to TRBJ1-4; D possibly corresponds to TRBD1 (6 bases). The CDR3 has 17 amino acids. Germline CDR1 reads SGHRS; CDR2 reads YFSETQ. The germline V and J ends were trimmed by 2 bases and 3 bases, with 17 bases remaining between them. The DNA of the CDR3 is TGCGCCAGCAGCTTAGCCCAATCCGGGACACCTAATGAAAAACTGTTTTTT. It is translated as CASSLAQSGTPNEKLFF.

The chain has TRBV28 and TRBJ1-5; D is undetermined. CDR3 size: 14 residues. Trimming took off 7 bases at V and 4 bases at J, with 14 bases between the two ends. Germline V gives CDR1 MDHEN, CDR2 SYDVKM. DNA for the CDR3: TGTGCCAGCACAAGGAGGACCAGAAATCAGCCCCAGCATTTT. This sequence encodes CASTRRTRNQPQHF.

The rearrangement uses TRBV2 and TRBJ2-2; D not certain. Looked up from germline, CDR1 is SNHLY and CDR2 is FYNNEI. The CDR3 length is 14 residues. The V end was cut by 6 bases, the J end by 3 bases, with 11 bases between. CDR3 protein: CASRGDSDTGELFF. CDR3 nucleotide sequence: TGTGCCAGCAGGGGTGACTCGGACACCGGGGAGCTGTTTTTT.

This clone has only a few counts. This rearrangement joins TRBV6-2 or TRBV6-3 to TRBJ2-5, with 13 bases matching TRBD2. The CDR3 runs 18 residues. After removal of 2 bases from V and 0 bases from J, the junction contained 6 bases not matched to a gene. CDR1 and CDR2 from the germline V gene are MNHEY and SVGEGT. The CDR3 loop reads CASSYGTSGVKYQETQYF. In nucleotides, the CDR3 is TGTGCCAGCAGTTACGGGACTAGCGGGGTAAAGTACCAAGAGACCCAGTACTTC.

This chain links TRBV11-3 with TRBJ2-7, with TRBD1 matching 9 bases. J gave up 2 bases and V 5 bases, and 7 bases lay outside the gene matches. The CDR3 is made up of 15 amino acids. Germline-derived CDR1 and CDR2 are SGHNT and YENEEA. CDR3 DNA sequence: TGTGCCAGCAGCAGCCGGGACAGGGCGACCTACGAGCAGTACTTC. Its translation: CASSSRDRATYEQYF.

The chain couples TRBV28 to TRBJ1-4; 10 bases are shared with TRBD1. V was clipped by 3 bases and J by 11 bases; unmatched bases: 9. CDR1 and CDR2 (germline): MDHEN, SYDVKM. The CDR3 extends over 15 amino acids. CDR3 sequence: CASSFEGQGVGKLFF. The DNA for the CDR3 is TGTGCCAGCAGTTTCGAAGGACAGGGGGTAGGGAAACTGTTTTTT.

This chain joins TRBV21-1 and TRBJ1-4. TRBV21-1 is given as a pseudogene. The CDR3 is made up of 18 amino acids. CDR3 DNA: TGTGCCAGCAGAAAAGGGGGCGGGAGGGGGAAGTGTCATGAAAAACTGTTTTTT. Translation: CASRKGGGRGKCHEKLFF.

The chain joins TRBV24-1 to TRBJ2-5; a weak D match, TRBD1 (7 bases). Germline CDR1 KGHDR, CDR2 SFDVKD. This CDR3 spans 15 amino acids. Trimming took off 4 bases at V and 4 bases at J, with 15 bases between the two ends. CDR3 sequence (DNA): TGTGCCACCAGTGAAACAGGGGCGGGACGAGAGACCCAGTACTTC. Residues: CATSETGAGRETQYF.

The V gene is TRBV14, the J gene TRBJ2-7; TRBD1 agrees at 12 bases. Losses at the gene ends were 1 base for V and 7 bases for J; bases not matched to a gene: 8. The CDR3 has 16 amino acids. Germline values: CDR1 SGHDN, CDR2 FVKESK. The CDR3: CASSQGQGQGASEQYF. The CDR3 DNA reads as TGTGCCAGCAGCCAAGGTCAGGGACAGGGGGCGAGTGAGCAGTACTTC.

This clone has a single count. The chain recombines TRBV9 with TRBJ1-3, with unresolved D. The germline gives CDR1 SGDLS, CDR2 YYNGEE. CDR3 length equals 14 residues. Trimming removed 0 bases from V and 4 bases from J, with 8 bases in between. The CDR3 DNA reads TGTGCCAGCAGCGTAGGGGCTTTCGGAAACACCATATATTTT. Translating it yields CASSVGAFGNTIYF.

As DNA, the CDR3 is TGTGCAAGTCGCCCCCGACAGAAGCAGAACACTGAAGCTTTCTTT. Translating gives CASRPRQKQNTEAFF. The J gene is TRBJ1-1, the V gene TRBV12-2; the D call in the table, TRBD1, was not verified against the DNA. TRBV12-2 has pseudogene status. This CDR3 has 15 amino acids.

The rearrangement joins TRBV5-4 to TRBJ1-2, with TRBD1 identical over 8 bases. V lost 6 bases and J lost 2; bases outside the gene matches: 6. In germline, CDR1 is SGHNT, CDR2 YYREEE (reference sequence). This CDR3 region has 14 residues. The DNA for the CDR3 is TGTGCCAGCACCAATTGGGACAGGAACTATGGCTACACCTTC. Protein product: CASTNWDRNYGYTF. Full variable domain (rest looked up from reference TRBV5-4 and TRBJ1-2): ETGVTQSPTHLIKTRGQQVTLRCSSQSGHNTVSWYQQALGQGPQFIFQYYREEENGRGNFPPRFSGLQFPNYSSELNVNALELDDSALYLCASTNWDRNYGYTFGSGTRLTVV.

The chain links TRBV19 to TRBJ1-1; perhaps TRBD1 as D (6 bases). This CDR3 spans 17 amino acids. The germline CDR1 and CDR2 sequences are LNHDA and SQIVND (reference sequence). Trimming took off 7 bases at V and 1 base at J, with 22 bases between the two ends. The CDR3 is CASNPYRVKRSNTEAFF. The CDR3 DNA follows: TGTGCCAGTAACCCTTACAGGGTAAAAAGGTCGAACACTGAAGCTTTCTTT. The whole variable domain, remainder taken from reference TRBV19 and TRBJ1-1, is DGGITQSPKYLFRKEGQNVTLSCEQNLNHDAMYWYRQDPGQGLRLIYYSQIVNDFQKGDIAEGYSVSREKKESFPLTVTSAQKNPTAFYLCASNPYRVKRSNTEAFFGQGTRLTVV.

The chain joins TRBV28 to TRBJ2-7; 7 bases are shared with TRBD2. From germline, CDR1 is MDHEN and CDR2 SYDVKM. V shed 3 bases and J 3 bases; nucleotides not matched to a gene: 20. The CDR3 has 19 residues. CDR3 region: CASSFLRPWAGDLNYEQYF. CDR3 sequence (DNA): TGTGCCAGCAGTTTTCTCCGACCTTGGGCGGGAGACCTAAACTACGAGCAGTACTTC.

In its sample, this clone was seen once. The chain has TRBV10-3 and TRBJ2-1; tentative D call: TRBD1 (5 bases). V dropped 4 bases and J dropped 0 bases, with 13 bases sitting between them. Germline CDR1 is ENHRY and CDR2 is SYGVKD. This CDR3 contains 16 residues. The CDR3 bases are TGTGCCATCAGTGCCCAAGACAGAAGCTCCTACAATGAGCAGTTCTTC. Translated, it gives CAISAQDRSSYNEQFF.

The CDR3 DNA sequence: TGTGCCAGCAGCCCTCGACAGGGAAACCCCTATGGCTACACCTTC. This gives the protein CASSPRQGNPYGYTF. The chain is built from TRBV7-9 and TRBJ1-2, with 7 bases matching TRBD1. Germline V CDR1 and CDR2: SEHNR, FQNEAQ (reference sequence). J was trimmed by 4 bases and V by 5 bases; bases with no gene match: 10. The CDR3 runs 15 residues.

CDR3 nucleotides: TGTGCCAGCAGCTTAGTTGGGACAAATAGCAATCAGCCCCAGCATTTT. As protein: CASSLVGTNSNQPQHF. The V gene is TRBV7-8, the J gene TRBJ1-5; tentative D call: TRBD1 (6 bases). The CDR3 runs to 16 residues. The V and J ends lost 1 base and 0 bases respectively, with 10 bases between them. Germline V lookup: CDR1 SGHVS, CDR2 FQNEAQ.

This sequence joins TRBV9 and TRBJ2-7; TRBD1 might be the D (6 bases). Germline lookup yields CDR1 SGDLS and CDR2 YYNGEE. The CDR3 contains 13 residues. The V end lost 5 bases, the J end lost 1 base, and 10 bases lay between the germline ends. The CDR3 region has the DNA TGTGCCAGCAGTTCCGACAGGTCCTACGAGCAGTACTTC. It is translated as CASSSDRSYEQYF.